This passage covers 4 T cell receptor beta chains from one sample sequenced in a study of siplizumab effects on memory and regulatory T cells. Profiling relied on immunoSEQ multiplex PCR, and the TCRdb table lists in-frame clones only, not all of them. The sample includes roughly 100,000 clones, around 93% of them seen just once. Specimen: CD4+ T cells sorted from blood. All receptors come from a human donor in good health.

The rearrangement joins TRBV20-1 to TRBJ1-1; D gene ambiguous. V shed 3 bases and J shed 1 base, with 3 bases lying between them. Germline CDR1 DFQATT, CDR2 SNEGSKA (reference sequence). This CDR3 contains 11 residues. The CDR3 reads CSASRNTEAFF. The CDR3 nucleotides are TGCAGTGCTAGTCGGAACACTGAAGCTTTCTTT.

J is TRBJ2-2 and V is TRBV4-2, with 8 bases lining up with TRBD2. The germline CDR1 and CDR2 sequences are LGHNA and YNFKEQ. V trimming: 1 base; J trimming: 6 bases; junction bases outside the gene matches: 4. The CDR3 sequence is 15 residues long. The CDR3 DNA sequence: TGTGCCAGCAGCCAAGTAACTAGCGGAGCCGGGGAGCTGTTTTTT. Encoded protein: CASSQVTSGAGELFF.

The gene calls are TRBV6-1 and TRBJ1-2, with D hard to call. V lost 10 bases, J lost 2 bases, and 14 bases lay in between. The length of the CDR3 is 13 residues. Per germline, CDR1 MNHNS and CDR2 SASEGT. The CDR3 DNA follows: TGTGCCACCCGAACCAGTGGGAACTATGGCTACACCTTC. This codes for CATRTSGNYGYTF.

This clone has only one observation. The genes are TRBV29-1 and TRBJ2-2; D is ambiguous. Trimming cost V 2 bases and J 4 bases, with 5 bases left between them. CDR1 is SQVTM, CDR2 ANQGSEA, per germline. The CDR3 is 12 amino acids. The CDR3 DNA is TGCAGCGTTGAACTGAGCACCGGGGAGCTGTTTTTT. This encodes CSVELSTGELFF.